This passage covers 25 T cell receptor beta chains from one sample sequenced in a study of shared clonotypes between healthy human individuals. The method was immunoSEQ multiplex PCR; TCRdb's version includes in-frame clones alone and lacks a portion of them. The sample shows over a million clones, roughly 74% of them seen only once. The sequenced material came from memory CD4+ T cells from PBMCs. The subset here: CD45RA-negative fraction. The receptor set was obtained from a man in his late teens or twenties in good health. Some clones in this sample may be carry-over from other donors' samples.

This clone has just a few counts. In the same sample, other DNA sequences code for this CDR3. The chain recombines TRBV18 with TRBJ1-3, with D possibly TRBD1 on 5 matching bases. Per the germline V gene, CDR1 is KGHSH and CDR2 is LQKENI. This CDR3 spans 14 amino acids. Trimming stripped 2 bases from V and 0 bases from J, with 5 bases between. The CDR3, as DNA: TGTGCCAGCTCACCAGGGGGCTCTGGAAACACCATATATTTT. It specifies CASSPGGSGNTIYF.

This rearrangement joins TRBV29-1 to TRBJ2-7; 9 bases match TRBD1. The length of the CDR3 is 15 residues. Germline assignment: CDR1 SQVTM and CDR2 ANQGSEA. Unmatched junction bases numbered 11, after V lost 6 bases and J lost 2 bases. The DNA for the CDR3 is TGCAGCGTGACCCCCGGGACAGGGTACGCCTACGAGCAGTACTTC. This codes for CSVTPGTGYAYEQYF.

The chain combines TRBV28 with TRBJ1-2; TRBD1 is a possible D gene (5 bases). CDR3 size: 12 residues. The germline V gene has CDR1 MDHEN and CDR2 SYDVKM. Trimming removed 8 bases from V and 10 bases from J, with 17 bases in between. The CDR3 spells CASVGPNTPYTF. The DNA for the CDR3 is TGTGCCAGCGTGGGACCAAATACACCCTACACCTTC.

The chain couples TRBV5-8 to TRBJ2-5; 7 bases are a match to TRBD1. The germline gives CDR1 SGHTS, CDR2 YDEGEE. Trimming at V came to 4 bases and at J to 5 bases, leaving 5 bases not matched to a gene. The CDR3 is made up of 13 amino acids. The CDR3 sequence is CASSMTGKETQYF. The CDR3 coding sequence is TGTGCCAGCAGCATGACAGGGAAGGAGACCCAGTACTTC.

The gene calls are TRBV28 and TRBJ2-7; TRBD2 might be the D (6 bases). The V gene lost 2 bases and the J gene lost 6 bases, with 8 bases spanning the gap. The CDR3 covers 12 residues. Germline V gives CDR1 MDHEN, CDR2 SYDVKM. CDR3 sequence reads: CASSLGGREQYF. In nucleotides, the CDR3 is TGTGCCAGCAGTTTAGGAGGGCGCGAGCAGTACTTC.

The chain couples TRBV28 to TRBJ1-5; D unresolved. V was shortened by 6 bases and J by 6 bases, with 15 bases between the two germline ends. CDR3 length: 14 residues. Germline CDR1 and CDR2: MDHEN and SYDVKM. The CDR3 loop reads CASSPRLGFQPQHF. The CDR3 bases are TGTGCCAGCAGCCCCCGGTTAGGGTTTCAGCCCCAGCATTTT.

J is TRBJ2-5 and V is TRBV5-4; 9 bases agree with TRBD2. This CDR3 has 17 amino acids. With V trimmed by 0 bases and J by 0 bases, 6 bases remained unmatched. Per germline, CDR1 SGHNT and CDR2 YYREEE (reference sequence). In DNA form, the CDR3 reads TGTGCCAGCAGCTTGGTGGCAAGCGGGAGGTACCAAGAGACCCAGTACTTC. This sequence encodes CASSLVASGRYQETQYF. The variable domain in full, with the rest retrieved from reference TRBV5-4 and TRBJ2-5, is ETGVTQSPTHLIKTRGQQVTLRCSSQSGHNTVSWYQQALGQGPQFIFQYYREEENGRGNFPPRFSGLQFPNYSSELNVNALELDDSALYLCASSLVASGRYQETQYFGPGTRLLVL.

This clone was found a few times. V usage is TRBV5-1 and J usage is TRBJ2-1; the D is unclear. Between the trimmed V and J ends, which lost 1 base and 8 bases, there was a span of 13 bases. Germline loops: CDR1 SGHRS, CDR2 YFSETQ. The CDR3 has 14 amino acids. The DNA of the CDR3 is TGCGCCAGCAGCTTGCGTGCCAGAGCCGATGAGCAGTTCTTC. Protein sequence: CASSLRARADEQFF.

The chain combines TRBV9 with TRBJ1-1, with 8 bases lining up with TRBD1. The CDR3 is made up of 14 amino acids. Germline V gene sequence: CDR1 SGDLS, CDR2 YYNGEE. V lost 4 bases to trimming and J lost 5 bases; unmatched junction nucleotides: 7. The CDR3 DNA reads TGTGCCAGCAGCTCCGGACAGGGCTTTACTGAAGCTTTCTTT. Translated, it gives CASSSGQGFTEAFF.

A remark on this clone: This may come from a read error, since a much larger clone is one base off. The V gene is TRBV7-2, the J gene TRBJ1-2, with D maybe TRBD1 (5 bases). The germline V and J ends were trimmed by 4 bases and 9 bases, with 12 bases remaining between them. The CDR3 runs 12 residues. Germline loops: CDR1 SGHTA, CDR2 FQGNSA. The CDR3 DNA reads as TGTGCCAGCAGCTACGACAGCATCAGCTACACCTTC. Residues: CASSYDSISYTF.

This clone came up many times. The CDR3: CASSRGGANGEAFF. In nucleotides, the CDR3 is TGTGCCAGCAGTCGTGGGGGGGCAAACGGTGAAGCTTTCTTT. The chain employs TRBV28 and TRBJ1-1, with a weak D call TRBD1 (6 bases). Trimming shortened V by 5 bases and J by 7 bases, and 17 bases separated the two germline ends. Per the germline V gene, CDR1 is MDHEN and CDR2 is SYDVKM. This CDR3 has 14 amino acids.

This clone was seen a few times. This chain uses TRBV7-2 with TRBJ2-3; D possibly corresponds to TRBD2 (6 bases). CDR1 SGHTA and CDR2 FQGNSA come from the germline V gene. V lost 2 bases to trimming and J lost 6 bases, with 12 bases between them. This CDR3 is 14 amino acids long. CDR3 amino acids: CASSLSRDSDTQYF. CDR3 nucleotide sequence: TGTGCCAGCAGCTTAAGCCGGGACTCTGATACGCAGTATTTT. The full variable domain, completed using reference TRBV7-2 and TRBJ2-3, is GAGVSQSPSNKVTEKGKDVELRCDPISGHTALYWYRQSLGQGLEFLIYFQGNSAPDKSGLPSDRFSAERTGGSVSTLTIQRTQQEDSAVYLCASSLSRDSDTQYFGPGTRLTVL.

J is TRBJ2-1 and V is TRBV5-1, with 8 bases matching TRBD2. Germline CDR1 reads SGHRS; CDR2 reads YFSETQ. CDR3 length: 14 residues. V was clipped by 0 bases and J by 7 bases; unmatched bases: 3. CDR3 in DNA: TGCGCCAGCAGCTTGGGGGCTAGCGGGAATGAGCAGTTCTTC. Translation: CASSLGASGNEQFF.

The chain carries TRBV9 and TRBJ2-5; D unclear. Germline assignment: CDR1 SGDLS and CDR2 YYNGEE. Trimming cost V 0 bases and J 5 bases, with 11 bases left between them. This CDR3 contains 14 residues. CDR3 sequence (DNA): TGTGCCAGCAGCGTAGTTGAGTTGGCGGAGACCCAGTACTTC. The encoded protein is CASSVVELAETQYF.

This chain links TRBV4-3 with TRBJ2-5; TRBD2 aligns across 8 bases. V lost 0 bases, J lost 9 bases, and 6 bases stayed unmatched. This CDR3 comprises 14 residues. Germline CDR1 is LGHNA and CDR2 is YSLEER. The CDR3 protein is CASSQDLAGGPQYF. The CDR3 DNA reads as TGCGCCAGCAGCCAAGATCTAGCGGGTGGGCCCCAGTACTTC.

The J gene is TRBJ2-7, the V gene TRBV4-2; D gene unclear. Germline V gene data show CDR1 as LGHNA and CDR2 as YNFKEQ. V lost 4 bases and J 0 bases, leaving 13 bases between the germline ends. This CDR3 has 15 residues. The CDR3: CASSPRQVNSYEQYF. The CDR3 DNA follows: TGTGCCAGCAGCCCCCGGCAGGTAAACTCCTACGAGCAGTACTTC.

The chain combines TRBV5-1 with TRBJ2-7, with TRBD2 as a possible D gene (5 bases). The V gene's germline CDR1 is SGHRS and CDR2 YFSETQ. Between the trimmed V and J ends, which lost 0 bases and 0 bases, there was a span of 10 bases. CDR3 length equals 15 residues. As DNA, the CDR3 is TGCGCCAGCAGCTTGGTACGGGATTCCTCCTACGAGCAGTACTTC. It codes for CASSLVRDSSYEQYF.

The genes are TRBV18 and TRBJ1-4; 9 bases line up with TRBD1. The CDR3 is 14 amino acids. Germline V gene sequence: CDR1 KGHSH, CDR2 LQKENI. V was pared by 5 bases and J by 6 bases, with 4 bases of the junction left unmatched. DNA for the CDR3: TGTGCCAGCTCAGCGACAGGGGGGGATGAAAAACTGTTTTTT. Amino acids: CASSATGGDEKLFF.

The chain has TRBV7-3 and TRBJ2-7; 7 bases align to TRBD1. Trimming removed 5 bases from V and 2 bases from J; junction bases left unmatched: 6. This CDR3 has 14 residues. Per germline, CDR1 SGHTA and CDR2 FQGTGA. The CDR3 DNA sequence: TGTGCCAGCAGCCCTGGACAGGTTACCTACGAGCAGTACTTC. This codes for CASSPGQVTYEQYF.

With respect to this clone: Other DNA sequences in this specimen translate into the identical CDR3. The rearrangement joins TRBV18 to TRBJ2-7, with a tentative D call TRBD2 (6 bases). Per germline, CDR1 KGHSH and CDR2 LQKENI. The CDR3 has 12 amino acids. Trimming removed 3 bases at V and 3 bases at J, with 6 bases between. CDR3 in DNA: TGTGCCAGCTCACCGGGGGGCTACGAGCAGTACTTC. Protein product: CASSPGGYEQYF.

The CDR3, as DNA: TGTGCCAGCTCACCACGGACAGAGATGAACACTGAAGCTTTCTTT. Translation: CASSPRTEMNTEAFF. V is TRBV18 and J is TRBJ1-1; possibly TRBD1 for D (6 bases). Germline V gene sequence: CDR1 KGHSH, CDR2 LQKENI. Trimming stripped 1 base from V and 0 bases from J, with 9 bases between. The CDR3 sequence is 15 residues long. The whole variable domain, filled in from reference TRBV18 and TRBJ1-1, reads NAGVMQNPRHLVRRRGQEARLRCSPMKGHSHVYWYRQLPEEGLKFMVYLQKENIIDESGMPKERFSAEFPKEGPSILRIQQVVRGDSAAYFCASSPRTEMNTEAFFGQGTRLTVV.

A few counts support this clone. Other DNA variants within this sample encode the same CDR3. The chain uses TRBV4-2 and TRBJ1-5; D call uncertain. This CDR3 has 14 amino acids. Deletions cut 0 bases from V and 5 bases from J, with 8 bases between. CDR1 and CDR2 (germline): LGHNA, YNFKEQ. The CDR3 here is CASSQDLGDQPQHF. The CDR3 nucleotides read TGTGCCAGCAGCCAAGACCTTGGGGATCAGCCCCAGCATTTT.

This CDR3 reads CASGGGQGASSYNEQFF. In nucleotides, the CDR3 is TGTGCCAGCGGCGGGGGACAGGGGGCCTCGTCCTACAATGAGCAGTTCTTC. The rearrangement uses TRBV18 and TRBJ2-1; TRBD1 agrees at 12 bases. V shed 8 bases, J shed 1 base, and the junction held 9 bases outside the gene matches. Germline CDR1 and CDR2: KGHSH and LQKENI. CDR3 length equals 17 residues. Combining the CDR3 with reference TRBV18 and TRBJ2-1 gives the whole variable domain NAGVMQNPRHLVRRRGQEARLRCSPMKGHSHVYWYRQLPEEGLKFMVYLQKENIIDESGMPKERFSAEFPKEGPSILRIQQVVRGDSAAYFCASGGGQGASSYNEQFFGPGTRLTVL.

The genes are TRBV30 and TRBJ2-2; TRBD1 agrees at 8 bases. Germline values: CDR1 GTSNPN, CDR2 SVGIG (reference sequence). The CDR3 has 14 amino acids. The trim removed 5 bases at V and 4 bases at J, leaving 6 bases unmatched. The CDR3 reads CAWGQGASTGELFF. The CDR3 nucleotides are TGTGCCTGGGGGCAGGGGGCGAGCACCGGGGAGCTGTTTTTT.

The rearrangement uses TRBV7-9 and TRBJ2-5; D gene ambiguous. CDR3 size: 13 residues. Deletions cut 4 bases from V and 5 bases from J, with 11 bases between. From germline, CDR1 is SEHNR and CDR2 FQNEAQ (reference sequence). The DNA for the CDR3 is TGTGCCAGCAGCTCGACGGGTTTTGAGACCCAGTACTTC. As protein: CASSSTGFETQYF.